This TCR beta chain was documented in a study of Tregs in tolerant kidney transplant recipients. Overall study results and limits: No direct test of biological reproducibility was done here. Expanding Tregs on activated donor B cells appeared to best identify donor-specific TCRbeta clones. Few patients were studied, so findings need validation in larger groups.

Only in-frame clones appear in the TCRdb table, and some are missing; sequencing was by immunoSEQ multiplex PCR. The data show 100,000 to 150,000 clones, around nine tenths seen once. The CDR3 has 15 residues. Trimming at V came to 1 base and at J to 5 bases, leaving 5 bases not matched to a gene. Germline V gene sequence: CDR1 SEHNR, CDR2 FQNEAQ (reference sequence). Concerning this clone: The antigen is undetermined.

CD4+CD25+CD127- Tregs, CD4+CD25- non-Tregs, CD4 and CD8 cells were sorted. This clonotype originated in a human donor in good health. The V and J genes are TRBV7-9 and TRBJ2-3; the match to TRBD2 covers 8 bases. Sequenced sample: CD4+ T cells from blood. CDR3 DNA sequence: TGTGCCAGCAGCTTAGGAGGCGGGGGGAAAGATACGCAGTATTTT. Protein: CASSLGGGGKDTQYF.